The 6 T cell receptor beta chains below all came from one sample that was sequenced in a study of blood T cells in healthy people across ages. The use of a sample-barcoded 5' primer and a J-beta primer mix characterized a second PCR of 7 to 11 cycles. Via MiXCR, TCRdb re-called the 5' RACE reads, giving one row per CDR3 protein. The data show roughly 800,000 distinct CDR3 sequences, 25% seen once. This same sample was also taken into another study, of T cells of mothers and their children.

The sequenced sample was blood. The source is a boy aged 5-17 years in good health.

This chain links TRBV7-2 with TRBJ2-5, with D possibly called TRBD1 or TRBD2 (6 bases each). The better agreement between TRBJ2-1 and the DNA end casts doubt on the J call. The length of the CDR3 is 14 residues. In germline, CDR1 is SGHTA, CDR2 FQGNSA. The CDR3 spells CASSSGGGYGKQFF. Written as DNA, the CDR3 is TGTGCCAGCAGCTCTGGAGGGGGATACGGAAAGCAGTTCTTC.

The chain carries TRBV7-9 and TRBJ2-7; D remains unclear. The CDR3 totals 13 residues. V shed 5 bases and J shed 1 base, with 9 bases lying between them. Germline loops: CDR1 SEHNR, CDR2 FQNEAQ (reference sequence). The CDR3 here is CASSPSASYEQYF. In DNA form, the CDR3 reads TGTGCCAGCAGCCCCAGCGCGTCCTACGAGCAGTACTTC.

This clonotype was picked up a small number of times. This sequence joins TRBV27 and TRBJ1-1; possible D gene TRBD1, 5 bases. Germline CDR1 is MNHEY and CDR2 is SMNVEV (reference sequence). The V and J ends lost 4 bases and 0 bases respectively, with 15 bases between them. The CDR3 consists of 16 residues. The CDR3 bases are TGTGCCAGCAGTTCACTACCCCCGACAGTGAACACTGAAGCTTTCTTT. It yields the protein CASSSLPPTVNTEAFF.

This clonotype was counted a few times. In DNA form, the CDR3 reads TGCAGCGTTTCTCAGCGGGGGGCCACCTACGAGCAGTACTTC. It is translated as CSVSQRGATYEQYF. V gene TRBV29-1 combines with J gene TRBJ2-7; 9 bases are shared with TRBD2. J was trimmed by 2 bases and V by 5 bases; bases with no gene match: 7. This CDR3 comprises 14 residues. CDR1 SQVTM and CDR2 ANQGSEA come from the germline V gene.

This clonotype was counted a few times. V and J are TRBV7-6 and TRBJ2-1, with 7 nucleotides matching TRBD2. V trimming: 2 bases; J trimming: 0 bases; junction bases outside the gene matches: 1. The CDR3 is made up of 15 amino acids. The germline V gene encodes CDR1 SGHVS and CDR2 FNYEAQ. The CDR3 DNA is TGTGCCAGCAGCTTACTAGCGGACTCCTACAATGAGCAGTTCTTC. Encoded protein: CASSLLADSYNEQFF.

This clonotype was observed a handful of times. The rearrangement uses TRBV4-3 and TRBJ1-6; maybe TRBD1 (5 bases). Trimming shortened V by 2 bases and J by 7 bases, and 12 bases separated the two germline ends. Germline CDR1 reads LGHNA; CDR2 reads YSLEER. There are 15 residues in the CDR3. CDR3 in amino acids: CASSQRGRVNSPLHF. DNA for the CDR3: TGCGCCAGCAGCCAAAGGGGCAGGGTGAATTCACCCCTCCACTTT.